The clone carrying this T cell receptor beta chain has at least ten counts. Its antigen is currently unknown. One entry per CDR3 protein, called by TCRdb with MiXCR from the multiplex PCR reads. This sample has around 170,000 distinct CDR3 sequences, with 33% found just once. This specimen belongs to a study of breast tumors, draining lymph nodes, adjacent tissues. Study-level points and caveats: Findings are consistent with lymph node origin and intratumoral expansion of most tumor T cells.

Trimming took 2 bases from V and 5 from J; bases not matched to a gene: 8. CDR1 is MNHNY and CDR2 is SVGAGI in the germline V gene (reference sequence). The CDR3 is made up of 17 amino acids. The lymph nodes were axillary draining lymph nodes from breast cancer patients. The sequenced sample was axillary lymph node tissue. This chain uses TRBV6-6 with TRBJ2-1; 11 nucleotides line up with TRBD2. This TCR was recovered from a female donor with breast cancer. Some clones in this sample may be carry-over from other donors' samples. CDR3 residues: CASSYGITSGSHNEQFF. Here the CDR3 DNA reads TGTGCCAGCAGTTACGGCATAACTAGCGGGAGCCACAATGAGCAGTTCTTC.